The clone carrying this T cell receptor (beta chain) has only a few counts. Its antigen is as yet unknown. CDR3 length: 12 residues. Germline loops: CDR1 SQVTM, CDR2 ANQGSEA. V lost 8 bases and J lost 1, with 11 bases in between. The data derive from a study of beta chain features in type 1 diabetes. Whole-study results and caveats: Here, the possible influence of HLA type (on TCRB rearrangement) remained unresolved. Whatever favoring of shorter templates PCR might show would apply equally to patients and controls. High-TCR-expressing cells could be over-represented by cDNA sequencing.

Staining for CD45RO/CCR7/CD25/CD127/CD95/CD27 allowed sorting of CD4+ naive, central memory, regulatory and stem cell-like memory cells. Expressed TCRB transcripts were sequenced after all isolated RNA was converted to cDNA. Sequenced by immunoSEQ multiplex PCR; TCRdb stores in-frame clones only, minus some. Of 350,000 to 450,000 clones in the sample, about 15% were seen once. Specimen: naive CD4+ T cells from blood. The V gene is TRBV29-1, the J gene TRBJ1-2; D is undetermined. The TCR was taken from a woman in her late teens or twenties in good health. As DNA, the CDR3 is TGCAGCTCATACGACAATAACTATGGCTACACCTTC. This sequence encodes CSSYDNNYGYTF.